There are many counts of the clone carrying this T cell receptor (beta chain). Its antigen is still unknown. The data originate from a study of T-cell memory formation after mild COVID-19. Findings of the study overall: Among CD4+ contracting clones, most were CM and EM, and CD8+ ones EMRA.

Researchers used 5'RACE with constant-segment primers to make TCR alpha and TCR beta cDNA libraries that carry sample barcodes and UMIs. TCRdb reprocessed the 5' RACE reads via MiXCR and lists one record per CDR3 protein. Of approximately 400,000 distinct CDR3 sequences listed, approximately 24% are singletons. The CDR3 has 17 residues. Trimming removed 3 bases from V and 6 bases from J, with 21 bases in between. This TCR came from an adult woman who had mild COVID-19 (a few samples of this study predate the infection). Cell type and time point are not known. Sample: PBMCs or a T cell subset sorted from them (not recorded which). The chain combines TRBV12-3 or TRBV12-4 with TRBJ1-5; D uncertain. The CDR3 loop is CASSLGDPGIAGQPQHF. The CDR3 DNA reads TGTGCCAGCAGTTTGGGCGATCCGGGAATTGCGGGTCAGCCCCAGCATTTT.